The rows below give T cell receptor beta chains drawn from one sample of a study of blood T cell repertoires in COVID-19. Libraries were prepared by immunoSEQ multiplex PCR; TCRdb keeps only in-frame clonotypes and omits some of them. The sample holds roughly 230,000 clones; 89% are singletons and the top ten take about 4.5%. Sequenced sample: peripheral blood. These receptors originate from a woman aged 40 to 50 who had recovered from COVID-19. CDR3s include the opening cysteine and the closing phenylalanine or tryptophan.

v_gene	j_gene	CDR3aa
TRBV5-5	TRBJ2-3	CASSFRLAGGLGDTQYF
TRBV9	TRBJ1-2	CASSVGTGNTVNYGYTF
TRBV10-3	TRBJ2-1	CATLAVLPYNEQFF
TRBV25-1	TRBJ2-5	CASSEWANREETQYF
TRBV29-1	TRBJ1-1	CSCVPIMNTEAFF
TRBV7-7	TRBJ2-5	CASSADRGAETQYF
TRBV14	TRBJ2-3	CASSRAGGTDTQYF
TRBV3-1/TRBV3-2	TRBJ2-3	CASSQVGRPTDTQYF
TRBV5-4	TRBJ2-5	CASSFDTGTQYF
TRBV6-5	TRBJ2-1	CATQGAPNEQFF
TRBV19	TRBJ1-2	CASSIAGTGGDGYTF
TRBV9	TRBJ2-1	CASSVGALGDEQFF
TRBV6-2/TRBV6-3	TRBJ2-1	CASSPPAGNEQFF
TRBV3-1/TRBV3-2	TRBJ1-2	CASSQRDRAIYGYTF
TRBV12-3/TRBV12-4	TRBJ1-4	CASRGQGEKLFF
TRBV2	TRBJ2-3	CASSLFLSGTSTDTQYF
TRBV11-2	TRBJ2-1	CASSQGLNEQFF
TRBV7-3	TRBJ2-2	CASSLGTLNTGELFF
TRBV11-2	TRBJ1-3	CASSLEESSGNTIYF
TRBV19	TRBJ2-7	CASSIMRERVSEQYF
TRBV30	TRBJ1-1	CAWSEQQNTEAFF
TRBV14	TRBJ2-3	CASSQGQGVEVTDTQYF
TRBV20-1	TRBJ1-2	CSASEGQGGGYTF
TRBV14	TRBJ1-6	CASSQEQRFNSPLHF